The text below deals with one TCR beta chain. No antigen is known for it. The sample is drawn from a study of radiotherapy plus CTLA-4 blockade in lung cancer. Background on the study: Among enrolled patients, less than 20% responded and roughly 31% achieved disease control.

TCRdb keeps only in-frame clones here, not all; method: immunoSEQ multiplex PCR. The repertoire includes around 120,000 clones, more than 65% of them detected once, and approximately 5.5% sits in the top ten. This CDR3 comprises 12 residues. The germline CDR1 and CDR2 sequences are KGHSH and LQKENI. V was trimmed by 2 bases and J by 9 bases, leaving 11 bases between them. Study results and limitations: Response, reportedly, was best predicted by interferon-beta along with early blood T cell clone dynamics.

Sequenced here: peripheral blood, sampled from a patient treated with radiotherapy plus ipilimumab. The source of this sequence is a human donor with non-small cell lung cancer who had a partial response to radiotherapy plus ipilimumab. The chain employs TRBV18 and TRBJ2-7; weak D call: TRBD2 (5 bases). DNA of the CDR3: TGTGCCAGCTCACCATCGAGCCGGGGGCAGTACTTC. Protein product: CASSPSSRGQYF.